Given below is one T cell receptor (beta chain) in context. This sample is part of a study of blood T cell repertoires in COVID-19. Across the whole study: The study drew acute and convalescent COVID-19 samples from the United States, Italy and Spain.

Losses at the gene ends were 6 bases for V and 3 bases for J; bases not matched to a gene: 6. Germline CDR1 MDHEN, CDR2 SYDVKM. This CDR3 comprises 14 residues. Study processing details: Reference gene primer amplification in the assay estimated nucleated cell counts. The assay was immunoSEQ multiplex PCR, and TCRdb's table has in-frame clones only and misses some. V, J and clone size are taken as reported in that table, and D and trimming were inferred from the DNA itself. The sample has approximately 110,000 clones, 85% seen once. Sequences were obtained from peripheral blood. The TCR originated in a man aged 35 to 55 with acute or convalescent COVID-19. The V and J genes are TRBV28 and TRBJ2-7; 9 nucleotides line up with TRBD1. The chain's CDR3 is CASSPGTGHYEQYF. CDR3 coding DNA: TGTGCCAGCAGCCCCGGGACAGGGCACTACGAGCAGTACTTC.